This is a list of T cell receptor beta chains from one sample in a study of T cell changes during pregnancy in multiple sclerosis. Using immunoSEQ multiplex PCR, the repertoire was profiled, and TCRdb retains in-frame clones only, with some absent. The table has approximately 58,000 clones, approximately 92% seen once. The sample was CD4+ T cells from peripheral blood mononuclear cells, taken after pregnancy. Receptors were obtained from a female donor in good health, enrolled as a control in a pregnancy study. Each CDR3 is given with its conserved first and last residue. The order of the fields is D gene, clone size, V gene, J gene, CDR3 length, CDR3 DNA, CDR3 protein. A D gene is named only where the DNA matches it firmly. Not all rows give a size; the values are once, few, many and, for expanded clones, a class.

>.|.|TRBV7-2|TRBJ2-3|15
TGTGCCAGCAGCTTAAACCCGGGGTGGATAGATACGCAGTATTTT
CASSLNPGWIDTQYF
>TRBD1|once|TRBV6-1|TRBJ2-1|19
TGTGCCAGCAGTGTACCCCCCAGCAACGGACAGGGGCGTGGGAATGAGCAGTTCTTC
CASSVPPSNGQGRGNEQFF
>TRBD2|.|TRBV7-2|TRBJ2-3|18
TGTGCCAGCAGCACACGCCGTAAGAGCGGGGGGATCACAGATACGCAGTATTTT
CASSTRRKSGGITDTQYF
>.|.|TRBV28|TRBJ1-5|15
TGTGCCAGCAGTTCCACCGTGAGATACAATCAGCCCCAGCATTTT
CASSSTVRYNQPQHF
>TRBD1|.|TRBV5-4|TRBJ1-6|15
TGTGCCAGCAGCAGCCGGACAGGGGCTAACTCACCCCTCCACTTT
CASSSRTGANSPLHF
>.|.|TRBV6-6|TRBJ1-2|14
TGTGCCAGCAGTTATAGGGGGTCCAATTATGGCTACACCTTC
CASSYRGSNYGYTF
>TRBD1|.|TRBV5-1|TRBJ2-7|15
TGCGCCAGCAGCTTGGTGGCAGGGGGTTCCTACGAGCAGTACTTC
CASSLVAGGSYEQYF
>.|.|TRBV7-8|TRBJ1-1|10
TGTGCCAGCAGCGCGTCTGAAGCTTTCTTT
CASSASEAFF
>TRBD1|.|TRBV2|TRBJ1-4|15
TGTGCCAGCAGTGATAACAGGGGGCGCGGTGAAAAACTGTTTTTT
CASSDNRGRGEKLFF
>TRBD1|.|TRBV7-2|TRBJ1-1|16
TGTGCCAGCAGCCGCCTTAAGGGGGCCGGAGGCACTGAAGCTTTCTTT
CASSRLKGAGGTEAFF
>.|.|TRBV7-2|TRBJ2-7|16
TGTGCCAGCAGCTTGAGGGCCGGATATGAGGTGGGCGAGCAGTACTTC
CASSLRAGYEVGEQYF
>TRBD1|.|TRBV7-8|TRBJ1-2|15
TGTGCCAGCAGCCCCCAGGGGGCCCTTAACTATGGCTACACCTTC
CASSPQGALNYGYTF
>.|.|TRBV2|TRBJ1-4|13
TGTGCCAGCAGTGGGCAGGGCAGAGAAAAACTGTTTTTT
CASSGQGREKLFF
>.|.|TRBV15|TRBJ2-5|15
TGTGCCACCAGCAGAGACCTAGACGGCGGGCAGACCCAGTACTTC
CATSRDLDGGQTQYF
>TRBD2|.|TRBV7-9|TRBJ2-4|19
TGTGCCAGCAGCACCCGACTAGCGGGGGACCGGGTGACCAAAAACATTCAGTACTTC
CASSTRLAGDRVTKNIQYF
>TRBD1|.|TRBV11-2|TRBJ1-4|16
TGTGCCAGCAGCAACGGGGGGGACAGAACTAATGAAAAACTGTTTTTT
CASSNGGDRTNEKLFF
>.|.|TRBV28|TRBJ2-7|11
TGTGCCAGCACCAATGAAGTCGGGCAGTACTTC
CASTNEVGQYF
>TRBD2|.|TRBV6-6|TRBJ2-5|13
TGTGCCAGCACGGGACTAGCGCAAGAGACCCAGTACTTC
CASTGLAQETQYF
>TRBD2|.|TRBV19|TRBJ2-3|16
TGTGCCAGTAGGCGTACCGGGACTAGCGTTACAGATACGCAGTATTTT
CASRRTGTSVTDTQYF
>TRBD1|.|TRBV5-8|TRBJ2-7|17
TGTGCCAGCAGCGCCAACCTGGGTCAGGGGGCTGTCTACGAGCAGTACTTC
CASSANLGQGAVYEQYF
>.|.|TRBV6-6|TRBJ2-3|15
TGTGCCAGCCAAGACAGACCCCCACACACAGATACGCAGTATTTT
CASQDRPPHTDTQYF
>.|.|TRBV6-1|TRBJ1-2|13
TGTGCCAGCACGGCAGGGCCCAACTATGGCTACACCTTC
CASTAGPNYGYTF
>TRBD1|once|TRBV7-2|TRBJ1-2|13
TGTGCCAGCAGCGGCCGGGACAGGGGTGGCTACACCTTC
CASSGRDRGGYTF
>.|few|TRBV2|TRBJ2-2|15
TGTGCCAGCAAGGGCGGGACAGCGAACACCGGGGAGCTGTTTTTT
CASKGGTANTGELFF
>TRBD1|.|TRBV12-5|TRBJ2-3|15
TGTGCTAGTGGGACCGGACAGGGGGACACAGATACGCAGTATTTT
CASGTGQGDTDTQYF
>.|once|TRBV7-2|TRBJ2-4|15
TGTGCCAGCAGCTTAATGACACTAGCCAAAAACATTCAGTACTTC
CASSLMTLAKNIQYF
>TRBD2|.|TRBV9|TRBJ2-2|17
TGTGCCAGCAGTCCCCCGTGGGGGGGGTCGAACACCGGGGAGCTGTTTTTT
CASSPPWGGSNTGELFF
>.|.|TRBV4-3|TRBJ1-6|15
TGCGCCAGCAGCCAAGCTGTTCAGGGAGGAGGACCCCTCCACTTT
CASSQAVQGGGPLHF
>.|.|TRBV14|TRBJ2-2|14
TGTGCCAGCTCGAACAGGGTTGGGACCGGGGAGCTGTTTTTT
CASSNRVGTGELFF
>TRBD2|.|TRBV4-3|TRBJ2-3|16
TGCGCCAGCAGTCGCGGGACTAGCGGGGCCACAGATACGCAGTATTTT
CASSRGTSGATDTQYF
>TRBD1|.|TRBV2|TRBJ2-3|14
TGTGCCAGCAGAACCGGGACAGTCACAGATACGCAGTATTTT
CASRTGTVTDTQYF
>TRBD1|.|TRBV18|TRBJ1-2|15
TGTGCCAGCTCACCGACAGGGGTGGGCTTCTGGGGCTACACCTTC
CASSPTGVGFWGYTF
>TRBD1|.|TRBV4-3|TRBJ2-1|16
TGCGCCAGCAGCCAATCGACAGGGGGCGCGGGTTCTGAGCAGTTCTTC
CASSQSTGGAGSEQFF
>.|.|TRBV30|TRBJ2-7|15
TGTGCCTGGAGTGGCCCCCACGTGGGCAAGTACGAGCAGTACTTC
CAWSGPHVGKYEQYF
>.|once|TRBV5-1|TRBJ1-2|15
TGCGCCAGCAGCTTGTTTCAGGGATTCGGCTATGGCTACACCTTC
CASSLFQGFGYGYTF